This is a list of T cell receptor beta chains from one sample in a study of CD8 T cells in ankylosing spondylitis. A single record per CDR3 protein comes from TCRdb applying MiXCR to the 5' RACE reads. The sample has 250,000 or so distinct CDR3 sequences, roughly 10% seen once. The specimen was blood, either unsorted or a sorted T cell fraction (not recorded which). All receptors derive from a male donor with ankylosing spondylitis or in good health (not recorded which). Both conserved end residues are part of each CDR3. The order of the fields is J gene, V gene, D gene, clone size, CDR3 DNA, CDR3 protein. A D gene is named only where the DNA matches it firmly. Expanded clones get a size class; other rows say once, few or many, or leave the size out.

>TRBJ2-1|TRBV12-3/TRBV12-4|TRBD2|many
TGTGCCAGCAGTTTATACGGGGGGGCCGTGGTTACTGAGCAGTTCTTC
CASSLYGGAVVTEQFF
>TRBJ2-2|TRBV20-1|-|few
TGCAGTGCTAGAATCGCGAACACCGGGGAGCTGTTTTTT
CSARIANTGELFF
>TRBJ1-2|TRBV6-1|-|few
TGTGCCAGCAGTGAATACGGGGCAGCTAACTATGGCTACACCTTC
CASSEYGAANYGYTF
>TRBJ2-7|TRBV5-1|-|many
TGCGCCAGCAGCCCCTTAACCCCCCCCGGGGGCCACTCAGGTTACGAGCAGTACTTC
CASSPLTPPGGHSGYEQYF
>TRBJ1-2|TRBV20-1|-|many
TGCAGTGCTAGACAGGGAGTCCTCTATGGCTACACCTTC
CSARQGVLYGYTF
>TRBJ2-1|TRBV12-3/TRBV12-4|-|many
TGTGCCAGCACCCTGGGACCCGGTGAGCAGTTCTTC
CASTLGPGEQFF
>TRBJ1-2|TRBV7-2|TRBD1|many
TGTGCCAGCAGCTTAGAGGGGGCACGTGGCTACACCTTC
CASSLEGARGYTF
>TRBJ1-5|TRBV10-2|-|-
TGCGCCAGCAGTAAGACGGCGGGCGACAATCAGCCCCAGCATTTT
CASSKTAGDNQPQHF
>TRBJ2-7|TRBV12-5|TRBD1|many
TGTGCTAGTGGTCAAACAGGGACAGTCCGGAACGAGCAGTACTTC
CASGQTGTVRNEQYF
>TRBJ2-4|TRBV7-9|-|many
TGTGCCAGCAGCTTACACATGGGAACCGGGAACATTCAGTACTTC
CASSLHMGTGNIQYF
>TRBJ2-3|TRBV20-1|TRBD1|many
TGCAGCACCTCAAGGACAGGGGGCCACACAGATACGCAGTATTTT
CSTSRTGGHTDTQYF
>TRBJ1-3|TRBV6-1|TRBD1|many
TGTGCCAGCAGGGGACAGGCAGACTCTGGAAACACCATATATTTT
CASRGQADSGNTIYF
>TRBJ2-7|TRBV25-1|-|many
TGTGCCAGCAGTGAAGAAAGACACCAGCAGTACTTC
CASSEERHQQYF
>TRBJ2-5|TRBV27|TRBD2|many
TGTGCCAGCAGTTTAAACGGGAGGGCCGGAGAGACCCAGTACTTC
CASSLNGRAGETQYF
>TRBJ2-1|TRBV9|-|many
TGTGCCAGCAGCGCGCTAGCAGCCTCCTACAATGAGCAGTTCTTC
CASSALAASYNEQFF
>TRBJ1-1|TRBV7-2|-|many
TGTGCCAGCAGCTCACAAGCCAGGGGTTCTGAAGCTTTCTTT
CASSSQARGSEAFF
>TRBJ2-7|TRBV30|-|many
TGTGCCTGGAGTGTACAGGGAATCTCCTACGAGCAGTACTTC
CAWSVQGISYEQYF
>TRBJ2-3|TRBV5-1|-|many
TGCGCCAGCAGCTTTGCAGATACGCAGTATTTT
CASSFADTQYF
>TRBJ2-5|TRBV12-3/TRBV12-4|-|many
TGTGCCAGCAGTTCGACAGGGAGGGAGGAGACCCAGTACTTC
CASSSTGREETQYF
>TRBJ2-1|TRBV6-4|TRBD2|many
TGTGCCAGCAGTGACAGAGCGGGAGAATCTTCACGGCAGTTCTTC
CASSDRAGESSRQFF
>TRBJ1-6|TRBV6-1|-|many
TGTGCCAGCACCCCTGATCCTCCGGGAAATTCACCCCTCCACTTT
CASTPDPPGNSPLHF
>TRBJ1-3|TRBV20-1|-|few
TGCAGTGCGCGACAATTCTCTGGAAACACCATATATTTT
CSARQFSGNTIYF
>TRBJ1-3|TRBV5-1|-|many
TGCGCCAGCACCCTTTCCGGGCCGCCTTCTGGAAACACCATATATTTT
CASTLSGPPSGNTIYF
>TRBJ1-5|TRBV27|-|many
TGTGCCAGCAGTTTAGGACCCCGTCGTCAGCCCCAGCATTTT
CASSLGPRRQPQHF
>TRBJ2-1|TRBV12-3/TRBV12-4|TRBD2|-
TGTGCCAGCAGCCGACTAGCGGGTTCGCATGAGCAGTTCTTC
CASSRLAGSHEQFF
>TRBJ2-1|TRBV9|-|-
TGTGCCAGCAGCGTAGAAGTAGCGGTTAGCTCCTACAATGAGCAGTTCTTC
CASSVEVAVSSYNEQFF
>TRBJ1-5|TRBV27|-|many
TGTGCCAGCGGGCCCCTCGGGCAAGGTTCGGCCCAGCATTTT
CASGPLGQGSAQHF
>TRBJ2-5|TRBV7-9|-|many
TGTGCCAGCAGCCCCCTCAGTGAGACCCAGTACTTC
CASSPLSETQYF
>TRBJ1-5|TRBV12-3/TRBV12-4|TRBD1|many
TGTGCCAGCAATCCGGGACAGGGGAATCAGCCCCAGCATTTT
CASNPGQGNQPQHF
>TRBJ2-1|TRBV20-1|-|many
TGCAGTGCTAGGTTAGGGGGAAATGAGCAGTTCTTC
CSARLGGNEQFF
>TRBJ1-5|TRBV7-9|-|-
TGTGCCAGCAGCTTATCGGGTCTGATCAATCAGCCCCAGCATTTT
CASSLSGLINQPQHF
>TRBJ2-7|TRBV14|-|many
TGTGCCAGCAGCCAAGAGCCCCCGGAGGGAAACCCCTACGAGCAGTACTTC
CASSQEPPEGNPYEQYF
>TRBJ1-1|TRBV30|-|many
TGTGCCTGGAGTGATTACGGACAGACGAACACTGAAGCTTTCTTT
CAWSDYGQTNTEAFF
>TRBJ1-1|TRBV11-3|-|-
TGTGCCAGCAGCTTAGATCGTGTCGGGACCCCGAACACTGAAGCTTTCTTT
CASSLDRVGTPNTEAFF
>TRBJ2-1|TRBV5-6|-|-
TGTGCCAGCAGCCGGATGGACCTATCGCAACTTTACAATGAGCAGTTCTTC
CASSRMDLSQLYNEQFF
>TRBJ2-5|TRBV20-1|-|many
TGCAGCCGACAAACGCCGGGACTCGAGACCCAGTACTTC
CSRQTPGLETQYF
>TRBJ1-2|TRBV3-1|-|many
TGTGCCAGCAGCCCCCGGTCTGCCTATGGCTACACCTTC
CASSPRSAYGYTF
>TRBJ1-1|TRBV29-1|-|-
TGCAGCGTTGAGGCAGGGAAGGCTGAAGCTTTCTTT
CSVEAGKAEAFF
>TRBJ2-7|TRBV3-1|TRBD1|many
TGTGCCAGCAGCCCAAGGACAGGAGGCGAGCAGTACTTC
CASSPRTGGEQYF
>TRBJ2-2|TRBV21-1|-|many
TGTGCCAGCTTCAGACAGGGAGGATCCGGGGAGCTGTTTTTT
CASFRQGGSGELFF
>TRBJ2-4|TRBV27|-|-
TGTGCCAGCAGGACGGGGCAGGAAAACATTCAGTACTTC
CASRTGQENIQYF
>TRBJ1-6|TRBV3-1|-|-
TGTGCCAGCACCTCGGCCCGGACACCCCTCCACTTT
CASTSARTPLHF
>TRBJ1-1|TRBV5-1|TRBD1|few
TGCGCCAGCGGGAAAGGGACAGAAACTGAAGCTTTCTTT
CASGKGTETEAFF
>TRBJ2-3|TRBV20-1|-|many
TGCAGTGCTCCTCTGGCAGATACGCAGTATTTT
CSAPLADTQYF
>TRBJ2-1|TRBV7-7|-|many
TGTGCCAGCAGCTTAGATCCTCTCGCCGGTGGTGAGCAGTTCTTC
CASSLDPLAGGEQFF
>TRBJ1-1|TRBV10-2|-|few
TGCGCCAGCAGTGACCGTGACAAGGGAATCATGAACACTGAAGCTTTCTTT
CASSDRDKGIMNTEAFF
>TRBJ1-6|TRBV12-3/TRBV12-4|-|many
TGTGCCAGCAGTTTAGCGCACGGGAATTCACCCCTCCACTTT
CASSLAHGNSPLHF
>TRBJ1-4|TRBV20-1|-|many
TGCAGTGCTAGAGATCGGGACCCTTTCGAAAAACTGTTTTTT
CSARDRDPFEKLFF
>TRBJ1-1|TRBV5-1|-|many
TGCGCCAGCAGCCCCGTATCGTCGGACGGCACTGAAGCTTTCTTT
CASSPVSSDGTEAFF
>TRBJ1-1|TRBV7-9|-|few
TGTTCCAGCAGCTTAGCGGACGGGCGAGGCACTGAAGCTTTCTTT
CSSSLADGRGTEAFF
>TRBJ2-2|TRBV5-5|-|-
TGTGCCAGCAGCCAAGTTGCTGGGGTGGCCGGGGAGCTGTTTTTT
CASSQVAGVAGELFF
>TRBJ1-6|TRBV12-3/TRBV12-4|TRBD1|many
TGTGCCAGCACTACGGACAGGGGCGGTTCACCCCTCCACTTT
CASTTDRGGSPLHF
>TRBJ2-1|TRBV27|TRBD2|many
TGTGCCAGCAGTCTACCGGGACTAGGTGTTGGGGAGCAGTTCTTC
CASSLPGLGVGEQFF